Presented here are 9 T cell receptor beta chains from one specimen sequenced in a study of PD-1 blockade in classical Hodgkin lymphoma. Some clones are missing from TCRdb's copy, which holds only in-frame ones; the method was immunoSEQ multiplex PCR. This sample has 25,000 to 35,000 clones, with 60% to 75% found just once. Every single patient, without exception, relapsed after autologous stem cell transplantation, and brentuximab vedotin exposure varied. The sample in question was peripheral blood mononuclear cells (PBMCs), obtained before the second cycle of nivolumab. Receptors were obtained from a human donor with classical Hodgkin lymphoma.

V gene TRBV4-1 combines with J gene TRBJ2-3; tentative D call: TRBD2 (6 bases). Trimming stripped 1 base from V and 0 bases from J, with 11 bases between. The CDR3 contains 16 residues. Per germline, CDR1 MGHRA and CDR2 YSYEKL. Here the CDR3 DNA reads TGCGCCAGCAGCCAAGGGGTAGCGGTTAGCACAGATACGCAGTATTTT. Protein product: CASSQGVAVSTDTQYF.

This chain links TRBV19 with TRBJ2-3, with 10 bases that match TRBD2. Per the germline V gene, CDR1 is LNHDA and CDR2 is SQIVND (reference sequence). The CDR3 is made up of 17 amino acids. V dropped 5 bases and J dropped 1; count of bases not matched to a gene: 9. The CDR3 is CASSVSGRAVGTDTQYF. The CDR3 DNA reads as TGTGCCAGTAGTGTAAGCGGGAGGGCCGTCGGCACAGATACGCAGTATTTT.

This CDR3 is CATSSIGGGNEQFF. The CDR3 bases are TGTGCCACATCCTCGATTGGAGGGGGCAATGAGCAGTTCTTC. The chain carries TRBV19 and TRBJ2-1; D may correspond to TRBD1 or TRBD2 (6 bases each). The germline gives CDR1 LNHDA, CDR2 SQIVND (reference sequence). This CDR3 region has 14 residues. V lost 10 bases to trimming and J lost 6 bases, with 19 bases between them.

This chain joins TRBV27 and TRBJ2-1, with D perhaps given as TRBD1 or TRBD2 (6 bases each). The CDR3 covers 22 residues. Trimming pared 4 bases from V and 6 bases from J, leaving 37 bases between. Germline V CDR1 and CDR2: MNHEY, SMNVEV (reference sequence). CDR3 loop: CASSSPPPSLKGISGGGNEQFF. The CDR3 nucleotides are TGTGCCAGCAGTTCCCCTCCTCCCAGCCTAAAGGGGATTAGCGGAGGGGGCAATGAGCAGTTCTTC.

The chain employs TRBV6-6 and TRBJ1-1, with a possible D match to TRBD1 (5 bases). The CDR3 extends over 14 amino acids. Germline lookup yields CDR1 MNHNY and CDR2 SVGAGI (reference sequence). The V gene lost 5 bases and the J gene lost 3 bases, with 13 bases spanning the gap. CDR3 region: CASSAPGLDTEAFF. The CDR3 nucleotides are TGTGCCAGCAGTGCCCCGGGGCTTGACACTGAAGCTTTCTTT.

V usage is TRBV7-2 and J usage is TRBJ2-2; weak D call: TRBD2 (6 bases). Germline V gene sequence: CDR1 SGHTA, CDR2 FQGNSA. Trimming took off 4 bases at V and 7 bases at J, with 10 bases between the two ends. This CDR3 spans 13 amino acids. For the CDR3, the DNA is TGTGCCAGCAGCTACGGGGGTTTCGGGGAGCTGTTTTTT. Its translation: CASSYGGFGELFF.

The rearrangement links TRBV19 to TRBJ2-6; D is ambiguous. Trimming cost V 2 bases and J 3 bases, with 11 bases left between them. The germline V gene has CDR1 LNHDA and CDR2 SQIVND (reference sequence). CDR3 size: 16 residues. The CDR3, as DNA: TGTGCCAGTAGTATAAGGCCCGGGTTTGGGGCCAACGTCCTGACTTTC. This encodes CASSIRPGFGANVLTF.

This clone came up many times. The J gene is TRBJ2-6, the V gene TRBV4-3; 7 bases are shared with TRBD1. The germline CDR1 and CDR2 sequences are LGHNA and YSLEER. V was clipped by 5 bases and J by 1 base; unmatched bases: 5. The CDR3 is 16 amino acids. CDR3 in amino acids: CASSVDRASGANVLTF. The CDR3 DNA sequence: TGCGCCAGCAGCGTAGACAGGGCTTCTGGGGCCAACGTCCTGACTTTC.

V is TRBV5-1 and J is TRBJ1-2, with TRBD1 identical over 7 bases. With 7 bases clipped from V and 6 bases from J, the junction kept 6 bases outside the gene matches. Germline-derived CDR1 and CDR2 are SGHRS and YFSETQ. This CDR3 contains 12 residues. DNA of the CDR3: TGCGCCAGCTACGGACAGGATGATGGCTACACCTTC. Translation gives CASYGQDDGYTF. Variable domain in full (rest from reference TRBV5-1 and TRBJ1-2): KAGVTQTPRYLIKTRGQQVTLSCSPISGHRSVSWYQQTPGQGLQFLFEYFSETQRNKGNFPGRFSGRQFSNSRSEMNVSTLELGDSALYLCASYGQDDGYTFGSGTRLTVV.